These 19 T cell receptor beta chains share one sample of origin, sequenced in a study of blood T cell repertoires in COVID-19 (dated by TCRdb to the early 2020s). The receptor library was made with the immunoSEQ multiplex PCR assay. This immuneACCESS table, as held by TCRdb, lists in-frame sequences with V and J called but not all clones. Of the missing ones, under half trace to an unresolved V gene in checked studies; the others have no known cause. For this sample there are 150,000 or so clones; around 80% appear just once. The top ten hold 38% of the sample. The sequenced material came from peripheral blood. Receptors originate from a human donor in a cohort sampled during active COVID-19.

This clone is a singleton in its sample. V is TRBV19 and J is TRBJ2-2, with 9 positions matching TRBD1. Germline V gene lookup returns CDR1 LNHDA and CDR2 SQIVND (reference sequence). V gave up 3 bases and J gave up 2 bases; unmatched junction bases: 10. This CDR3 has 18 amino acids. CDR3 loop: CASSMHWGGQGNTGELFF. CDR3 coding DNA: TGTGCCAGTAGTATGCATTGGGGGGGACAGGGAAACACCGGGGAGCTGTTTTTT. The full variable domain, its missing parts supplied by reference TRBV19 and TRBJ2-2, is DGGITQSPKYLFRKEGQNVTLSCEQNLNHDAMYWYRQDPGQGLRLIYYSQIVNDFQKGDIAEGYSVSREKKESFPLTVTSAQKNPTAFYLCASSMHWGGQGNTGELFFGEGSRLTVL.

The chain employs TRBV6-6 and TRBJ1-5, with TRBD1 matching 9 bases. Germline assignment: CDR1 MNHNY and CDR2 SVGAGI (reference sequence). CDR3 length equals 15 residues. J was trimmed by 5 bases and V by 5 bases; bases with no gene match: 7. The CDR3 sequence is CASSTGGGGHQPQHF. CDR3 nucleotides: TGTGCCAGCAGTACAGGGGGCGGGGGACATCAGCCCCAGCATTTT.

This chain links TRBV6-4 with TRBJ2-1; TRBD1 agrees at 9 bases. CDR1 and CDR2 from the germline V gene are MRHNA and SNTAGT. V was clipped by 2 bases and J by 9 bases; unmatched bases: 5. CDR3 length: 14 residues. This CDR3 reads CASSDMDRGREQFF. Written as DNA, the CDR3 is TGTGCCAGCAGTGACATGGACAGGGGTCGTGAGCAGTTCTTC.

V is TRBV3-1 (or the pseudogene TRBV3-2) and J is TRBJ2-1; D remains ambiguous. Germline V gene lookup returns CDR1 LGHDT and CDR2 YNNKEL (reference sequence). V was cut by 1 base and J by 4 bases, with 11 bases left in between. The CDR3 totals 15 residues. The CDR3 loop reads CASSQGWATYNEQFF. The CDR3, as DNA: TGTGCCAGCAGCCAAGGGTGGGCCACTTACAATGAGCAGTTCTTC.

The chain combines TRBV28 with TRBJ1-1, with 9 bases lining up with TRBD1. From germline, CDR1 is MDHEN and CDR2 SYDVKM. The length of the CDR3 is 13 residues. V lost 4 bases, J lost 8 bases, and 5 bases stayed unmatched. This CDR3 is CASSSYRGPEAFF. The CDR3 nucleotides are TGTGCCAGCAGTTCCTACAGGGGGCCCGAAGCTTTCTTT.

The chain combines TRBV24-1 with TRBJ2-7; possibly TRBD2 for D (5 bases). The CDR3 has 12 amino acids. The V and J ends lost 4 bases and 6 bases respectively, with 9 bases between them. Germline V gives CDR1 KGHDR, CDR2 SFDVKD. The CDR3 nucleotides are TGTGCCACCAGTGAAGGAGGATCCGAGCAGTACTTC. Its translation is CATSEGGSEQYF.

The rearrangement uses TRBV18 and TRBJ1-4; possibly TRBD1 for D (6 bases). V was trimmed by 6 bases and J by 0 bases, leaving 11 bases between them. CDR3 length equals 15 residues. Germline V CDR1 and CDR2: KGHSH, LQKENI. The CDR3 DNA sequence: TGTGCCAGCTCGGACAGCATTGCAACTAATGAAAAACTGTTTTTT. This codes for CASSDSIATNEKLFF.

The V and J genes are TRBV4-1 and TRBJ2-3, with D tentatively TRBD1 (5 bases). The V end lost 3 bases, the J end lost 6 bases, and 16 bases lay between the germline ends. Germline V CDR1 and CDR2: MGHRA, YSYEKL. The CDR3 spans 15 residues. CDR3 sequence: CASSQPGSGIDTQYF. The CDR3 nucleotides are TGCGCCAGCAGCCAGCCGGGCTCAGGGATCGATACGCAGTATTTT.

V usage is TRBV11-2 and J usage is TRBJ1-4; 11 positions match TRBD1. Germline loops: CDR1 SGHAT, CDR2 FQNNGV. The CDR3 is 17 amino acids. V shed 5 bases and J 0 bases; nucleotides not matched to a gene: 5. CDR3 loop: CASSPGTGGATNEKLFF. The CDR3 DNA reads TGTGCCAGCAGCCCCGGGACAGGGGGGGCAACTAATGAAAAACTGTTTTTT.

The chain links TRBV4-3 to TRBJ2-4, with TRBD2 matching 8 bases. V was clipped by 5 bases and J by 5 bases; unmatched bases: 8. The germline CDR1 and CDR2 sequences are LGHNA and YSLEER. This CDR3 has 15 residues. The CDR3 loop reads CASSATGGAENIQYF. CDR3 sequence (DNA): TGCGCCAGCAGCGCAACGGGGGGGGCGGAAAACATTCAGTACTTC.

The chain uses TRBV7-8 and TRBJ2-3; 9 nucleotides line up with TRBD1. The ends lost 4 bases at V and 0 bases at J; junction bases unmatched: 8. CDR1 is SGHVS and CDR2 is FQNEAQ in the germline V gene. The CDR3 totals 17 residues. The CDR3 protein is CASSSSSGTGSTDTQYF. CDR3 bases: TGTGCCAGCAGCTCGAGCTCCGGGACAGGGAGCACAGATACGCAGTATTTT.

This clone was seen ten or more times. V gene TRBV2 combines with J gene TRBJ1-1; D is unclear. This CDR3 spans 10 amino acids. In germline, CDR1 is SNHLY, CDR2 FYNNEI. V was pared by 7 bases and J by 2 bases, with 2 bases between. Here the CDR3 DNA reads TGTGCCAGCACTAACACTGAAGCTTTCTTT. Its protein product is CASTNTEAFF. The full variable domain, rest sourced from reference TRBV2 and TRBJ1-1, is EPEVTQTPSHQVTQMGQEVILRCVPISNHLYFYWYRQILGQKVEFLVSFYNNEISEKSEIFDDQFSVERPDGSNFTLKIRSTKLEDSAMYFCASTNTEAFFGQGTRLTVV.

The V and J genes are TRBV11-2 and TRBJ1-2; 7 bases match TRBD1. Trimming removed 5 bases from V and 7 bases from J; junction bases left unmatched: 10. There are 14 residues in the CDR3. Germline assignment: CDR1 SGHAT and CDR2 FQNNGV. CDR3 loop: CASSLRDSSSGYTF. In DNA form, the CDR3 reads TGTGCCAGCAGCCTCCGGGACAGCTCGAGTGGCTACACCTTC.

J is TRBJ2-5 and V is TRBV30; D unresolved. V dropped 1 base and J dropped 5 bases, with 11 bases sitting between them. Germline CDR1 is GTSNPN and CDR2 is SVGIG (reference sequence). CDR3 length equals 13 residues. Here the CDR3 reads CAWSALVKETQYF. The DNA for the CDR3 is TGTGCCTGGAGTGCTCTAGTGAAGGAGACCCAGTACTTC.

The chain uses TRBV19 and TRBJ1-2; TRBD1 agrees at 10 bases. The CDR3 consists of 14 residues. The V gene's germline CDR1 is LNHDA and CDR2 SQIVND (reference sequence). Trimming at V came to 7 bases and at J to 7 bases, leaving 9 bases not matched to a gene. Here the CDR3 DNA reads TGTGCCAGTAACGTCGACAGGGGGCGAGGTGGCTACACCTTC. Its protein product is CASNVDRGRGGYTF.

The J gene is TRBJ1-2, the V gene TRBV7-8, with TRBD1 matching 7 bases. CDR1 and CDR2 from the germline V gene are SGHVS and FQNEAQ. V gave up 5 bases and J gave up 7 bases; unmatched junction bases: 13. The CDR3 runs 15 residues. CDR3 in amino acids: CASSPPDRVGSGYTF. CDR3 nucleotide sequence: TGTGCCAGCAGCCCCCCTGACAGGGTGGGTTCTGGCTACACCTTC.

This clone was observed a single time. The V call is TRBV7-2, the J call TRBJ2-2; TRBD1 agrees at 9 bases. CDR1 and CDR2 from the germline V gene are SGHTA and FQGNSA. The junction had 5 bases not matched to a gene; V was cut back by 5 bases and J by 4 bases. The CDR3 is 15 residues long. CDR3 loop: CASSRTGVGTGELFF. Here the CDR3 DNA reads TGTGCCAGCAGCCGGACAGGGGTAGGCACCGGGGAGCTGTTTTTT.

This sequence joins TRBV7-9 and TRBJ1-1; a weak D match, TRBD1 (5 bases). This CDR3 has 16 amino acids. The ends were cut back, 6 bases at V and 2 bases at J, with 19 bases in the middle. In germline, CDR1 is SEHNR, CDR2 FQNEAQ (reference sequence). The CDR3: CASSSFLRTYNTEAFF. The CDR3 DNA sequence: TGTGCCAGCAGTTCTTTTCTAAGGACATATAACACTGAAGCTTTCTTT.

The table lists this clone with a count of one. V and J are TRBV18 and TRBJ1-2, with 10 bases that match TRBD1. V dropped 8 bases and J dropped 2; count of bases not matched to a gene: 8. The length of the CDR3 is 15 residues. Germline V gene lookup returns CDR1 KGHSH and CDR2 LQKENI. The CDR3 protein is CASTNTGQGNYGYTF. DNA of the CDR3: TGTGCCAGCACAAATACGGGACAGGGGAACTATGGCTACACCTTC.